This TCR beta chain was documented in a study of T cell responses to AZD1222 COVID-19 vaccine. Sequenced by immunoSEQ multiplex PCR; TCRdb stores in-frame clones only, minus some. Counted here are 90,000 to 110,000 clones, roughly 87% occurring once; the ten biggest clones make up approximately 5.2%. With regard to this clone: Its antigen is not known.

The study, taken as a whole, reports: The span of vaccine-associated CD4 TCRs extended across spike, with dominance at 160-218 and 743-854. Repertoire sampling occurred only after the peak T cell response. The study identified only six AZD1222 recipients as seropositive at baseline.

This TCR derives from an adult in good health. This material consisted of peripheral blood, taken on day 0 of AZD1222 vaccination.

CDR3 DNA: TGTGCCAGCAGTTTGGGAGACAGGGTTCGCTCCGAGCAGTACTTC. Its translation: CASSLGDRVRSEQYF. The rearrangement uses TRBV27 and TRBJ2-5, with TRBD1 identical over 7 bases. With the DNA end fitting TRBJ2-7 better, the J assignment may be wrong. The germline CDR1 and CDR2 sequences are MNHEY and SMNVEV (reference sequence). This CDR3 is built from 15 residues.